This T cell receptor beta chain derives from a study of T-cell memory formation after mild COVID-19. Study overall: TCR clustering was largely donor specific.

TCRdb re-analysed the 5' RACE reads in MiXCR, keeping a single row per CDR3 protein. The sample consists of about 210,000 distinct CDR3 sequences, 27% of them appearing once. J was trimmed by 2 bases and V by 1 base; bases with no gene match: 3. Germline assignment: CDR1 SGHTA and CDR2 FQGNSA. The CDR3 spans 16 residues. The material sequenced was PBMCs or a T cell subset sorted from them (not recorded which). This chain connects TRBV7-2 to TRBJ2-2, with 8 bases identical to TRBD2. The sequence was collected from an adult woman who had mild COVID-19 (a few samples of this study predate the infection). Cell type and time point are not known. CDR3 in amino acids: CASSLVRGANTGELFF. For the CDR3, the DNA is TGTGCCAGCAGCTTAGTGCGGGGGGCCAACACCGGGGAGCTGTTTTTT.